This TCR beta chain derives from a study of early T cells in non-severe SARS-CoV-2 infection. Overall study: The study sequenced bulk RNA from unsorted whole blood, with chains unpaired. Overall study results and limits: The matching step, a VDJdb search, favored anti-spike CD8 responses and missed private and CD4 specificities.

This clonotype was counted ten times or more. The antigen remains undetermined. Unique molecular identifiers were affixed to single, distinct cDNA molecules. TCRdb ran MiXCR on the 5' RACE reads and lists one entry per CDR3 protein. This sample has tens of thousands of distinct CDR3 sequences, with around 7% found just once. Germline V gene data show CDR1 as MNHEY and CDR2 as SMNVEV (reference sequence). This CDR3 spans 14 amino acids. V lost 2 bases and J 2 bases, leaving 9 bases between the germline ends. This chain uses TRBV27 with TRBJ2-5; D remains unclear. The sequence came from an adult who was a healthcare worker with PCR-confirmed SARS-CoV-2 infection or an uninfected control (not recorded which). Sequencing was done on a sample of whole blood. The CDR3 nucleotides read TGTGCCAGCAGTTTAGGGTTTTGGCAAGAGACCCAGTACTTC. Residues: CASSLGFWQETQYF.